A selection of T cell receptor beta chains follows, all from one sample in a study of quantifying T cell responses using KT2 cells. MiXCR was run by TCRdb on the UMI-ligation and nested PCR reads, yielding one entry per CDR3 protein. The sample contains more than 55,000 distinct CDR3 sequences, approximately 13% of which appear only once. Sequenced input: PBMCs spiked with cells of the T cell clone KT2. The receptor set was obtained from a human donor. Both conserved end residues are part of each CDR3. The D gene is left open where the match is weak. Size is omitted from some rows. Given values are once, few, many or a class for expanded clones.

j_call	d_call	v_call	clone_size	cdr3_aa	cdr3_nt
TRBJ1-1	-	TRBV7-9	medium-sized	CASSSPLREKAFF	TGTGCCAGCAGCTCCCCATTGCGAGAAAAAGCTTTCTTT
TRBJ2-6	TRBD1	TRBV11-3	few	CASSARQGPGSGANVLTF	TGTGCCAGCAGCGCGCGACAGGGCCCAGGTTCCGGGGCCAACGTCCTGACTTTC
TRBJ1-2	-	TRBV2	few	CASSETGNKDGYTF	TGTGCCAGCAGTGAAACCGGGAATAAGGATGGCTACACCTTC
TRBJ1-1	TRBD1	TRBV9	-	CASNQAGGWYENTEAFF	TGTGCCAGCAATCAGGCAGGGGGCTGGTACGAGAACACTGAAGCTTTCTTT
TRBJ1-1	-	TRBV4-3	medium-sized	CASSQEWGRSDTEAFF	TGCGCCAGCAGCCAAGAGTGGGGGCGCAGTGACACTGAAGCTTTCTTT
TRBJ2-7	TRBD2	TRBV30	few	CAWSPTSGGAYEQYF	TGTGCCTGGAGTCCCACTAGCGGGGGGGCCTACGAGCAGTACTTC
TRBJ2-1	-	TRBV5-1	few	CASSPTPGSNEQFF	TGCGCCAGCAGCCCTACCCCCGGCAGCAATGAGCAGTTCTTC
TRBJ2-2	-	TRBV29-1	few	CSVVRNTGELFF	TGCAGCGTTGTGAGGAACACCGGGGAGCTGTTTTTT
TRBJ2-5	-	TRBV13	-	CASSLVRGETQYF	TGTGCCAGCAGCTTAGTGAGGGGAGAGACCCAGTACTTC
TRBJ2-1	-	TRBV24-1	-	CATSARPYNEQFF	TGTGCCACCAGTGCCCGACCTTACAATGAGCAGTTCTTC
TRBJ1-3	-	TRBV27	few	CASSSNARGRNTIYF	TGTGCCAGCAGTTCCAACGCCAGGGGAAGAAACACCATATATTTT
TRBJ2-3	-	TRBV12-3/TRBV12-4	-	CASSLRFATDTQYF	TGTGCCAGCAGTTTGCGGTTTGCCACAGATACGCAGTATTTT
TRBJ1-2	-	TRBV10-3	-	CAISDTDRANYGYTF	TGTGCCATCAGTGACACCGACAGAGCTAACTATGGCTACACCTTC
TRBJ1-4	-	TRBV2	many	CASSVQGSATNEKLFF	TGTGCCAGCAGTGTGCAGGGGTCTGCAACTAATGAAAAACTGTTTTTT
TRBJ2-2	-	TRBV5-1	-	CASRRTWDGTGELFF	TGCGCCAGCAGAAGGACCTGGGATGGAACCGGGGAGCTGTTTTTT
TRBJ2-7	TRBD2	TRBV5-1	few	CASRESTSGVSYEQYF	TGCGCCAGCAGAGAATCCACTAGCGGGGTTTCCTACGAGCAGTACTTC
TRBJ1-5	-	TRBV12-3/TRBV12-4	-	CASSSEYQPQHF	TGTGCCAGCAGCTCGGAATACCAGCCCCAGCATTTT
TRBJ2-2	TRBD1	TRBV29-1	many	CSVTGNPNTGELFF	TGCAGCGTGACAGGGAATCCGAACACCGGGGAGCTGTTTTTT